These 25 T cell receptor beta chains were all obtained from the same sample, sequenced in a study of control samples from healthy donors and cancer patients. Data came from immunoSEQ multiplex PCR; TCRdb stores just in-frame clones and leaves some out. The profile shows some 120,000 clones, approximately 89% of them singletons. The sequencing input was blood. The receptors originated from a man in his sixties in good health.

V and J are TRBV6-2 or TRBV6-3 and TRBJ1-1; the D gene is possibly TRBD1 (6 bases). V was cut by 2 bases and J by 0 bases, with 7 bases left in between. The germline gives CDR1 MNHEY, CDR2 SVGEGT. This CDR3 is 14 amino acids long. CDR3 coding DNA: TGTGCCAGCAGTTACGGGGGCATGAACACTGAAGCTTTCTTT. This translates into CASSYGGMNTEAFF.

This clone was seen more than once but under ten times. The CDR3 loop reads CASSREINEKLFF. The CDR3 bases are TGTGCCAGCTCCCGGGAAATTAATGAAAAACTGTTTTTT. This chain joins TRBV6-5 and TRBJ1-4; D uncertain. Trimming cost V 8 bases and J 4 bases, with 11 bases left between them. CDR3 size: 13 residues. Germline CDR1 is MNHEY and CDR2 is SVGAGI.

The chain has TRBV28 and TRBJ1-2; D is ambiguous. This CDR3 has 13 amino acids. V gave up 5 bases and J gave up 5 bases, with 12 bases separating them. The V gene's germline CDR1 is MDHEN and CDR2 SYDVKM. In DNA, the CDR3 is TGTGCCAGCAGTATCTCGGTGTCGTATGGCTACACCTTC. It yields the protein CASSISVSYGYTF.

The rearrangement links TRBV4-3 to TRBJ2-3; TRBD1 is a possible D gene (5 bases). Germline V gene sequence: CDR1 LGHNA, CDR2 YSLEER. Trimming left V 1 base short and J 3 bases short, with 8 bases between. The CDR3 is 14 amino acids. The DNA of the CDR3 is TGCGCCAGCAGCCAAGCCACAGGAACAGATACGCAGTATTTT. Its protein is CASSQATGTDTQYF.

About this clone: The identical CDR3 is also encoded by other nucleotide sequences in the sample. V gene TRBV5-1 combines with J gene TRBJ2-3; possibly TRBD2 for D (5 bases). The length of the CDR3 is 13 residues. The germline V gene encodes CDR1 SGHRS and CDR2 YFSETQ. The V gene lost 0 bases and the J gene lost 6 bases, with 8 bases spanning the gap. The chain's CDR3 is CASSLGTVDTQYF. CDR3 DNA: TGCGCCAGCAGCTTGGGGACTGTGGATACGCAGTATTTT.

V and J are TRBV11-2 and TRBJ1-6, with D unresolved. Trimming removed 4 bases from V and 6 bases from J, with 7 bases in between. The CDR3 sequence is 13 residues long. Germline V gene data show CDR1 as SGHAT and CDR2 as FQNNGV. The CDR3 sequence: CASSSPTNSPLHF. CDR3 DNA sequence: TGTGCCAGCAGCTCCCCAACTAATTCACCCCTCCACTTT. The full variable domain, in which reference TRBV11-2 and TRBJ1-6 provide the parts outside the CDR3, is EAGVAQSPRYKIIEKRQSVAFWCNPISGHATLYWYQQILGQGPKLLIQFQNNGVVDDSQLPKDRFSAERLKGVDSTLKIQPAKLEDSAVYLCASSSPTNSPLHFGNGTRLTVT.

The chain recombines TRBV27 with TRBJ2-6; D ambiguous. Per germline, CDR1 MNHEY and CDR2 SMNVEV (reference sequence). The CDR3 extends over 15 amino acids. Trimming stripped 5 bases from V and 4 bases from J, with 12 bases between. The CDR3 region is CASSTGIAGANVLTF. The CDR3 coding sequence is TGTGCCAGCAGTACCGGAATTGCAGGGGCCAACGTCCTGACTTTC.

The CDR3 DNA follows: TGTGCCAGCAGTTTTACTTCTGGGGGAGTTGGGGAAAAACTGTTTTTT. It translates to CASSFTSGGVGEKLFF. The chain joins TRBV28 to TRBJ1-4; a weak D match, TRBD1 (5 bases). Per the germline V gene, CDR1 is MDHEN and CDR2 is SYDVKM. The CDR3 runs to 16 residues. Deletions cut 3 bases from V and 8 bases from J, with 19 bases between.

This clone showed up just once. Other nucleotide sequences in the sample specify the same CDR3. This rearrangement joins TRBV18 to TRBJ1-1; 9 nucleotides agree with TRBD1. This CDR3 comprises 15 residues. In germline, CDR1 is KGHSH, CDR2 LQKENI. The V gene end was trimmed by 3 bases and the J gene end by 1 base; junction bases not matched to a gene: 3. The CDR3 DNA follows: TGTGCCAGCTCACCCCGGACAGGGGCGAACACTGAAGCTTTCTTT. It translates to CASSPRTGANTEAFF. Full variable domain (rest looked up from reference TRBV18 and TRBJ1-1): NAGVMQNPRHLVRRRGQEARLRCSPMKGHSHVYWYRQLPEEGLKFMVYLQKENIIDESGMPKERFSAEFPKEGPSILRIQQVVRGDSAAYFCASSPRTGANTEAFFGQGTRLTVV.

This chain joins TRBV27 and TRBJ2-7, with D hard to call. Germline CDR1 MNHEY, CDR2 SMNVEV (reference sequence). V was shortened by 8 bases and J by 3 bases, with 14 bases between the two germline ends. The CDR3 has 13 residues. CDR3 residues: CASRKAGSYEQYF. In nucleotides, the CDR3 is TGTGCCAGCCGAAAGGCCGGCAGCTACGAGCAGTACTTC.

A single count supports this clone. V usage is TRBV28 and J usage is TRBJ1-5, with 11 bases lining up with TRBD1. The CDR3 spans 17 residues. Germline assignment: CDR1 MDHEN and CDR2 SYDVKM. The J segment lost 1 base and the V segment lost 6 bases, leaving 8 bases of the junction unmatched. The CDR3 spells CASSSVGQGASNQPQHF. The CDR3 DNA follows: TGTGCCAGCAGCTCCGTCGGACAGGGGGCGAGCAATCAGCCCCAGCATTTT.

This clone was counted only a few times. The DNA for the CDR3 is TGTGCCAGCGGGCGGGGTATCGCTGAAGCTTTCTTT. Translated: CASGRGIAEAFF. The chain joins TRBV2 to TRBJ1-1; D is unclear. CDR1 SNHLY and CDR2 FYNNEI come from the germline V gene. Trimming removed 8 bases at V and 6 bases at J, with 13 bases between. The CDR3 is made up of 12 amino acids.

This clone is a singleton in its sample. J is TRBJ2-3 and V is TRBV12-3 or TRBV12-4; TRBD2 aligns across 7 bases. Germline trimming cut 6 bases from V and 5 bases from J; bases unmatched to any gene: 5. The CDR3 runs to 13 residues. This CDR3 reads CASRSGVGDTQYF. DNA for the CDR3: TGTGCCAGCAGAAGCGGGGTGGGAGATACGCAGTATTTT.

V usage is TRBV19 and J usage is TRBJ1-1; D is uncertain. Per germline, CDR1 LNHDA and CDR2 SQIVND (reference sequence). V gave up 5 bases and J gave up 5 bases, with 15 bases separating them. This CDR3 is 14 amino acids long. The CDR3 sequence is CASSADRYTTEAFF. DNA for the CDR3: TGTGCCAGTAGTGCGGACCGGTACACGACTGAAGCTTTCTTT.

V usage is TRBV18 and J usage is TRBJ2-3, with D unresolved. The CDR3 has 12 amino acids. V lost 3 bases, J lost 4 bases, and 5 bases lay in between. Germline lookup yields CDR1 KGHSH and CDR2 LQKENI. CDR3 nucleotides: TGTGCCAGCTCACCGGTTTCAGATACGCAGTATTTT. Protein: CASSPVSDTQYF.

The genes are TRBV19 and TRBJ1-1; D perhaps matches TRBD1 (6 bases). Trimming removed 9 bases at V and 0 bases at J, with 11 bases between. Germline loops: CDR1 LNHDA, CDR2 SQIVND (reference sequence). The CDR3 is made up of 13 amino acids. The chain's CDR3 is CASEQGMNTEAFF. CDR3 in DNA: TGTGCCAGCGAACAGGGCATGAACACTGAAGCTTTCTTT.

This rearrangement joins TRBV21-1 to TRBJ1-5. TRBV21-1 is noted as a pseudogene. This CDR3 is 18 amino acids long. CDR3 amino acids: CASSKVGSTKYSNQPQHF. The DNA of the CDR3 is TGTGCCAGCAGCAAAGTAGGCTCCACTAAATATAGCAATCAGCCCCAGCATTTT.

The CDR3 is CASSQRRGGTDTQYF. CDR3 DNA: TGTGCCAGCAGCCAAAGGCGGGGGGGCACAGATACGCAGTATTTT. The chain carries TRBV3-1 (or the pseudogene TRBV3-2) and TRBJ2-3; 8 bases are shared with TRBD2. The CDR3 length is 15 residues. Germline CDR1 is LGHDT and CDR2 is YNNKEL (reference sequence). The V and J ends lost 2 bases and 1 base, in that order; junction bases with no gene match: 2.

The chain carries TRBV10-1 and TRBJ2-7; 9 bases are a match to TRBD2. The trim removed 3 bases at V and 0 bases at J, leaving 6 bases unmatched. Germline CDR1 WNHNN, CDR2 SYGVQD (reference sequence). The CDR3 has 16 residues. CDR3 bases: TGCGCCAGCAGTGAAAGACTAGCGGAGAGCTCCTACGAGCAGTACTTC. Translated, it gives CASSERLAESSYEQYF.

J is TRBJ2-5 and V is TRBV5-1, with TRBD1 matching 8 bases. This CDR3 is 15 amino acids long. The germline CDR1 and CDR2 sequences are SGHRS and YFSETQ. The ends lost 2 bases at V and 5 bases at J; junction bases unmatched: 8. The CDR3 protein is CASSFGQGGGETQYF. For the CDR3, the DNA is TGCGCCAGCAGCTTCGGACAGGGTGGTGGCGAGACCCAGTACTTC. The full variable domain, its missing parts supplied by reference TRBV5-1 and TRBJ2-5, is KAGVTQTPRYLIKTRGQQVTLSCSPISGHRSVSWYQQTPGQGLQFLFEYFSETQRNKGNFPGRFSGRQFSNSRSEMNVSTLELGDSALYLCASSFGQGGGETQYFGPGTRLLVL.

J is TRBJ2-7 and V is TRBV9, with D perhaps TRBD1 (5 bases). The V and J ends lost 0 bases and 0 bases respectively, with 10 bases between them. The CDR3 spans 15 residues. Germline-derived CDR1 and CDR2 are SGDLS and YYNGEE. Here the CDR3 reads CASSVGQSVSYEQYF. For the CDR3, the DNA is TGTGCCAGCAGCGTAGGACAGTCGGTCTCCTACGAGCAGTACTTC. The variable domain in full, completed from reference TRBV9 and TRBJ2-7, reads DSGVTQTPKHLITATGQRVTLRCSPRSGDLSVYWYQQSLDQGLQFLIQYYNGEERAKGNILERFSAQQFPDLHSELNLSSLELGDSALYFCASSVGQSVSYEQYFGPGTRLTVT.

The chain carries TRBV24-1 and TRBJ1-2; 9 bases fit TRBD1. The V segment lost 6 bases and the J segment 4 bases; nucleotides outside the gene matches: 2. Germline V lookup: CDR1 KGHDR, CDR2 SFDVKD. CDR3 length equals 13 residues. CDR3 amino acids: CATSRGQGYGYTF. CDR3 DNA sequence: TGTGCCACCAGTAGGGGACAGGGCTATGGCTACACCTTC.

The chain uses TRBV23-1 and TRBJ2-7; D is possibly TRBD1 (5 bases). TRBV23-1 is an ORF; its function is uncertain. This CDR3 region has 14 residues. With 7 bases removed from V and 2 bases from J, the gap between germline ends came to 15 bases. The CDR3 DNA is TGCGCCAGCAATTGTCAGGGAACCCCCTACGAGCAGTACTTC. Translated, it gives CASNCQGTPYEQYF.

V gene TRBV7-2 combines with J gene TRBJ2-2; no firm D call. Trimming took 5 bases from V and 7 from J, leaving 8 bases between them. This CDR3 region has 12 residues. CDR1 is SGHTA and CDR2 is FQGNSA in the germline V gene. CDR3 nucleotides: TGTGCCAGCAGCCTCCGGAACGGGGAGCTGTTTTTT. It encodes CASSLRNGELFF.

This clone was counted a single time. The chain has TRBV6-5 and TRBJ1-2; 7 bases line up with TRBD1. The CDR3 contains 13 residues. Unmatched junction bases numbered 4, after V lost 5 bases and J lost 4 bases. Germline lookup yields CDR1 MNHEY and CDR2 SVGAGI. The DNA of the CDR3 is TGTGCCAGCAGTATGACAGGGATCTATGGCTACACCTTC. It is translated as CASSMTGIYGYTF.